What follows are 3 T cell receptor beta chains derived from one specimen sequenced in a study of blood T cell repertoires in COVID-19. Only in-frame clones appear in the TCRdb table, and some are missing; sequencing was by immunoSEQ multiplex PCR. The sample yields roughly 250,000 clones, approximately 90% seen once. The material sequenced was PBMCs or T cells enriched from blood (not recorded which). These receptors were taken from a woman aged 18 to 35 who had recovered from COVID-19.

The chain couples TRBV27 to TRBJ1-1; TRBD1 might be the D (5 bases). The germline gives CDR1 MNHEY, CDR2 SMNVEV (reference sequence). This CDR3 spans 16 amino acids. The V and J ends lost 9 bases and 1 base respectively, with 21 bases between them. CDR3 loop: CASARVVGQPNTEAFF. The DNA of the CDR3 is TGTGCCAGTGCGAGAGTAGTCGGACAACCGAACACTGAAGCTTTCTTT.

The chain employs TRBV10-3 and TRBJ1-1, with D possibly matching TRBD1 (6 bases). Between the trimmed V and J ends, which lost 10 bases and 2 bases, there was a span of 17 bases. CDR3 size: 14 residues. Germline V lookup: CDR1 ENHRY, CDR2 SYGVKD. CDR3 in DNA: TGTGCCACCAGGGGACTTACGTTAAACACTGAAGCTTTCTTT. Its translation is CATRGLTLNTEAFF.

V is TRBV27 and J is TRBJ2-7, with 7 bases aligning to TRBD2. Per the germline V gene, CDR1 is MNHEY and CDR2 is SMNVEV (reference sequence). The CDR3 extends over 13 amino acids. Losses at the gene ends were 8 bases for V and 0 bases for J; bases not matched to a gene: 4. CDR3 amino acids: CASSTSSSYEQYF. CDR3 nucleotide sequence: TGTGCCAGCTCGACTAGCTCCTCCTACGAGCAGTACTTC.